The T cell receptor beta chain described here comes from a study of cytomegalovirus exposure and HLA in healthy donors. Germline loops: CDR1 MDHEN, CDR2 SYDVKM. With 6 bases clipped from V and 0 bases from J, the junction kept 0 bases outside the gene matches. The CDR3 spans 14 residues. Clones were sequenced by immunoSEQ multiplex PCR, and TCRdb holds only the in-frame ones, with some missing. The sample holds roughly 58,000 clones; about 93% are singletons and the top ten take 2.5% to 3.5%. V and J are TRBV28 and TRBJ2-3; TRBD2 matches 10 bases. Specimen: PBMCs. The origin of this receptor is a man younger than 30 in good health and CMV-seronegative. Written as DNA, the CDR3 is TGTGCCAGCAGAGCGGGAGGGAGCACAGATACGCAGTATTTT. Translation: CASRAGGSTDTQYF.